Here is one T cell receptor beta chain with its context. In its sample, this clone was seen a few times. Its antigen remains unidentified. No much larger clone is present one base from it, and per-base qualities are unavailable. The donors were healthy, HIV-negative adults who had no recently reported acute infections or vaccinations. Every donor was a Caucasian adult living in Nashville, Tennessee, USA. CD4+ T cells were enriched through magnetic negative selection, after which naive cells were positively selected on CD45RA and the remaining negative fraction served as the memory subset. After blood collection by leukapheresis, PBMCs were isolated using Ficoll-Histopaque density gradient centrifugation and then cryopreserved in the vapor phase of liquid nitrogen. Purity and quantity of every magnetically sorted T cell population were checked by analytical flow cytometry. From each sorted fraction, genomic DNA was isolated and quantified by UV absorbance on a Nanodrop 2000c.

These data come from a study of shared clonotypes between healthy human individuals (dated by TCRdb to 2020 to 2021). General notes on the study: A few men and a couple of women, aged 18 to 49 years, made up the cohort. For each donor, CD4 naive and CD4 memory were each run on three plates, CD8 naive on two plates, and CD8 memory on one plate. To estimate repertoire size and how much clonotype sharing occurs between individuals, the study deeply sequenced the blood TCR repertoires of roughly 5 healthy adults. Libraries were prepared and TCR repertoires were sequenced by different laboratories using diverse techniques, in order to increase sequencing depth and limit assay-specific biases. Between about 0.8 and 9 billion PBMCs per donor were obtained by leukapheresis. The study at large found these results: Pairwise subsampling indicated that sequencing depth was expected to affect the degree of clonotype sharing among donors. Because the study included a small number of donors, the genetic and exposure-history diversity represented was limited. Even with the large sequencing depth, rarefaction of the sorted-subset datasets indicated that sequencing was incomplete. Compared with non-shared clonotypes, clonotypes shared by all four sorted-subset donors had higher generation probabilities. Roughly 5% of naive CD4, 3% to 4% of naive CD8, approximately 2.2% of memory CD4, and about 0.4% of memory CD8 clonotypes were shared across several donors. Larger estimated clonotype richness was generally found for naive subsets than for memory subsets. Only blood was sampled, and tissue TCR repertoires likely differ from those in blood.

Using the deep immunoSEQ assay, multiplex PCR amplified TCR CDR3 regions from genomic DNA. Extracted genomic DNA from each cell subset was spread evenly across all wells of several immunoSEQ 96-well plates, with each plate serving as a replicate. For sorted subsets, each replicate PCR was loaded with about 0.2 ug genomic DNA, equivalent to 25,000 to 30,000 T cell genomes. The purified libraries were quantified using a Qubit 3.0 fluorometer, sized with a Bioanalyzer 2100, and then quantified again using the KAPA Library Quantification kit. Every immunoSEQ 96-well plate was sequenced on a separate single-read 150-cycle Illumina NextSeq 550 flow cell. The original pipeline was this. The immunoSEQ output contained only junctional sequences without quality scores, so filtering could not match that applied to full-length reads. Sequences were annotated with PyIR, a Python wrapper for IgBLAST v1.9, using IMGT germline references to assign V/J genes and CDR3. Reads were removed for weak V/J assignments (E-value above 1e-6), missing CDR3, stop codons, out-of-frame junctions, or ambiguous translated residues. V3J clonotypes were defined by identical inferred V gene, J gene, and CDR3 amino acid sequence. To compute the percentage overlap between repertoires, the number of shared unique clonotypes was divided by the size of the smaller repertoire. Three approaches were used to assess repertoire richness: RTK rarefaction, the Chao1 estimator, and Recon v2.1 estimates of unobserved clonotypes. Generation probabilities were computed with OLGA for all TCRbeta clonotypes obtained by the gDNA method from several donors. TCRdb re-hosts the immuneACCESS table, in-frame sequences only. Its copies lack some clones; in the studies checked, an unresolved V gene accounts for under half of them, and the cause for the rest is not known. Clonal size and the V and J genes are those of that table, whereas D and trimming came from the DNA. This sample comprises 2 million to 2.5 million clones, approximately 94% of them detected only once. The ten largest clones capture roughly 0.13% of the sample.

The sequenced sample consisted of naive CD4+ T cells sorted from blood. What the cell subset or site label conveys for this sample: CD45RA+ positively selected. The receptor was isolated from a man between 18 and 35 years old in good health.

The base sequence is TGTGCCAGCAGCTTGGCCGACAGGGAGTATGGCTACACCTTC. Its amino acids are CASSLADREYGYTF. This chain is built from TRBV5-4 and TRBJ1-2, and 7 junctional nucleotides match TRBD1. Reading the germline V gene (reference sequence) gives CDR1 SGHNT and CDR2 YYREEE. The V end gives up 0 bases and the J end 5 bases, leaving 4 bases in the junction not matched to a gene. The CDR3 numbers 14 residues from cysteine through phenylalanine. The CDR3 DNA has 42 bases and is translated from base 1.